The source of this T cell receptor beta chain is a study of human T cells and chemical hapten exposure. Background on the study: DPC at 0.01% went onto the upper back in patch tests, read at 6 days.

The sample's time point: patch test 2, 6 weeks after DPC sensitization. Documented treatment: therapeutic diphenylcyclopropenone sensitization with weekly scalp DPC. Study-level points and caveats: Alopecia in the donors means their immune response may deviate from healthy people's. Positively correlated with patch test score were the counts of PT1 expanded TCRs.

Individual cDNA molecules (in the library) carried attached unique molecular identifiers. TCRdb analysed the RACE reads with MiXCR anew, one entry per CDR3 protein. The data show about 140,000 distinct CDR3 sequences, 10% to 15% seen once. CDR1 and CDR2 from the germline V gene are DFQATT and SNEGSKA (reference sequence). This CDR3 has 15 residues. The V gene lost 2 bases and the J gene lost 6 bases, with 19 bases spanning the gap. This clonotype was picked up many times. What it binds is not known. Here the sequenced sample was whole blood, taken in connection with sensitization to the hapten diphenylcyclopropenone (DPC). The clonotype originates from a woman aged 45-65 years with alopecia areata. Some clones in this sample may be carry-over from other donors' samples. The chain couples TRBV20-1 to TRBJ1-2; a weak D match, TRBD1 (5 bases). The CDR3 here is CSARFPGNLPDGYTF. In DNA form, the CDR3 reads TGCAGTGCTAGATTCCCAGGGAACCTACCGGATGGCTACACCTTC.